The entry below gives a single TCR beta chain sequence along with its context. Healthy Caucasian individuals from Russia aged roughly 6 to 95 were enrolled as donors. Per sample, extraction of total RNA gave at least 5 micrograms in every case. The data were taken from a study of blood T cells in healthy people across ages. The germline CDR1 and CDR2 sequences are MNHNS and SASEGT. The V gene lost 0 bases and the J gene lost 0 bases, with 6 bases spanning the gap. The CDR3 spans 16 residues. Alongside a J-beta primer mix, a sample-barcoded 5' primer served in a second PCR lasting roughly 6 to 12 cycles. Every cDNA molecule bore a tag from a template-switch adaptor containing 12 random nucleotides. TCRdb called the 5' RACE reads again in MiXCR, with one record for every CDR3 protein. The sample holds about 1.4 million distinct CDR3 sequences, 59% seen once.

V usage is TRBV6-1 and J usage is TRBJ1-6; perhaps TRBD1 as D (6 bases). Sequencing was carried out using blood. The TCR sequence derives from a man aged 18 to 35 in good health. The CDR3: CASSEADSSYNSPLHF. The CDR3 DNA reads as TGTGCCAGCAGTGAAGCGGACAGCTCCTATAATTCACCCCTCCACTTT.